One TCR beta chain is described in this entry. A few counts support this clonotype. Its antigen is still unknown. It has no much larger one-base neighbor in the sample; base qualities were not kept. Sample treatment or condition, as interpreted from the label and publication: live attenuated yellow fever vaccine strain. PBMCs were isolated from peripheral blood using a standard Ficoll-Paque protocol. Dynabeads CD4 and CD8 positive selection kits were used to isolate the CD4 and CD8 T-cell fractions. RNA was extracted with TriZol from bulk PBMCs, CD4 and CD8 fractions, and dextramer-positive and dextramer-negative fractions. The data are from a study of T cells after yellow fever vaccination (dated by TCRdb to the late 2010s). Broadly, across the study: The SMART-Seq v4 Ultra Low Input RNA kit was used to prepare libraries from fractions with low cell numbers. Two healthy male donors made up the cohort, one aged 18 to 30 years and the other aged 30 to 40 years. Bulk PBMC replicates and cell subsets were isolated from blood drawn at multiple timepoints before and after both primary and secondary immunization. To follow T-cell clones before and after primary and booster YFV17D yellow fever vaccination, bulk TCR alpha and beta repertoires were sequenced over time. Results the study describes overall, beyond this receptor: A small fraction of clonotypes appeared in both the CD4 and CD8 compartments, likely as a result of convergent recombination. Computational filtering was needed because FACS-sorted repertoires could contain abundant contaminating clonotypes from the bulk population. Compared with the primary T-cell response, the secondary T-cell response was weaker but faster, peaking on day 5 rather than day 15. Only a couple of donors were included in the study, so the extent to which the findings can be generalized is limited. Most clones expanded after primary vaccination (96% of CD4 and 88% of CD8) were re-detected after the booster, suggesting that broad memory maintenance occurred.

TCR cDNA was synthesized by 5'RACE template switching, through which a universal primer site and unique molecular identifiers were introduced. cDNA synthesis was primed from both the TCR alpha and TCR beta constant segments. Two PCR steps were used to amplify libraries, with sample barcodes and sequencing adapters being added in the second step. Sequencing of libraries was done on Illumina HiSeq 2500 (2x100 bp) or NovaSeq (2x150 bp). The authors' analysis ran thus. MIGEC was used to demultiplex reads and collapse the reads into UMI consensus sequences, and MiXCR was used for V(D)J alignment. Clonotypes responding to the vaccine were identified with edgeR on replicate PBMC samples, with the criteria of FDR below 0.01 and a log2 fold change above 5 up to day 15. Each bulk clonotype was labeled CD4 or CD8 based on which sequenced repertoire, CD4 or CD8, contained the clonotype at higher abundance. The public reads were run again by TCRdb, first through fastp at Q25 and then through MiXCR, and only productive beta chains were kept. Every distinct CDR3 protein forms one entry, paired with its most common genes and DNA. V and J calls and clone size were set by TCRdb, not the authors. In this sample the table shows 90,000 to 130,000 distinct CDR3 sequences, 8.4% of which occur a single time. The top ten constitute less than 30% of the sample.

Its CDR3 holds 11 amino acids, cysteine through phenylalanine. Only the CDR3 portion is preserved as DNA: 33 bases, with reading frame beginning at the first base. The germline V gene sets CDR1 to SGDLS and CDR2 to YYNGEE. Trimming costs V 8 bases and J 1 base, and their ends lie 5 bases apart. The sequence is built from TRBV9 and TRBJ2-3; confidence is insufficient to name the D gene. The receptor was derived from a young man who received the YFV17D yellow fever vaccine. The material sequenced was CD8+ T cells sorted from PBMCs, taken 45 days after the yellow fever booster vaccination. The CDR3: CASGGTDTQYF. In nucleotide form, the sequence is TGTGCCAGTGGCGGCACAGATACGCAGTATTTT.